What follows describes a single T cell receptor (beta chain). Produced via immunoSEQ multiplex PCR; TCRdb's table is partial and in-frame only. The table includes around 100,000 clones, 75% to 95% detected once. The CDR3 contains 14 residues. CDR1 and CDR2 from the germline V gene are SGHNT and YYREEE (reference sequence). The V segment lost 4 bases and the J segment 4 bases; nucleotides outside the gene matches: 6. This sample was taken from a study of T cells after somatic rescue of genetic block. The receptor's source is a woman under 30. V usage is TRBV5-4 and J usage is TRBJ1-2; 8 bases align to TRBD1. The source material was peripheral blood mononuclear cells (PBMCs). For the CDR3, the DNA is TGTGCCAGCAGCCTGGACAGGGTCTCCTATGGCTACACCTTC. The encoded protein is CASSLDRVSYGYTF.